This is a list of T cell receptor beta chains from one sample in a study of HIV-infected patients and healthy controls. TCRdb used MiXCR to reprocess the 5' RACE reads, holding one entry per CDR3 protein. The sample carries roughly 18,000 distinct CDR3 sequences, over 9% recorded once. The sequencing input was blood. These receptors were taken from an adult in good health. CDR3s include the opening cysteine and the closing phenylalanine or tryptophan. The order of the fields is D gene, V gene, clone size, J gene, CDR3 DNA, CDR3 protein. D genes are given only for firm matches. Each size is once, few, many, or a class for an expanded clone.

D gene: TRBD1
V gene: TRBV19
clone size: many
J gene: TRBJ2-5
CDR3 DNA: TGTGCCAGTAGTATATACCGGACAGGTCCCGAAGAGACCCAGTACTTC
CDR3 protein: CASSIYRTGPEETQYF

D gene: .
V gene: TRBV7-2
clone size: many
J gene: TRBJ2-1
CDR3 DNA: TGTGCCAGCAGCTTCCCTATTTCCTACAATGAGCAGTTCTTC
CDR3 protein: CASSFPISYNEQFF

D gene: TRBD1
V gene: TRBV5-1
clone size: many
J gene: TRBJ2-1
CDR3 DNA: TGCGCCAGCAGAGATAGGACAGGGGTTGATGAGCAGTTCTTC
CDR3 protein: CASRDRTGVDEQFF

D gene: TRBD1
V gene: TRBV24-1
clone size: medium-sized
J gene: TRBJ1-3
CDR3 DNA: TGTGCCACCACGGGACAGGGCTCTGGAAACACCATATATTTT
CDR3 protein: CATTGQGSGNTIYF

D gene: .
V gene: TRBV5-1
clone size: medium-sized
J gene: TRBJ2-3
CDR3 DNA: TGCGCCAGCAGCTTCTTACGGCAGGACACAGATACGCAGTATTTT
CDR3 protein: CASSFLRQDTDTQYF

D gene: TRBD1
V gene: TRBV18
clone size: medium-sized
J gene: TRBJ1-1
CDR3 DNA: TGTGCCAGCTCACCAACCGGGACAGTGAACACTGAAGCTTTCTTT
CDR3 protein: CASSPTGTVNTEAFF

D gene: .
V gene: TRBV12-3/TRBV12-4
clone size: few
J gene: TRBJ2-3
CDR3 DNA: TGTGCCAGCAACTCTCCTACTTCCAGGGATACGCAGTATTTT
CDR3 protein: CASNSPTSRDTQYF

D gene: .
V gene: TRBV5-1
clone size: few
J gene: TRBJ2-3
CDR3 DNA: TGCGCCAGCAGCTTCATTTTCACAGATACGCAGTATTTT
CDR3 protein: CASSFIFTDTQYF

D gene: .
V gene: TRBV2
clone size: many
J gene: TRBJ2-2
CDR3 DNA: TGTGCCAGCCGGAGAACCGGGGAGCTGTTTTTT
CDR3 protein: CASRRTGELFF

D gene: .
V gene: TRBV18
clone size: medium-sized
J gene: TRBJ2-3
CDR3 DNA: TGTGCCAGCTCACCATGGGGCCGGGATACGCAGTATTTT
CDR3 protein: CASSPWGRDTQYF

D gene: .
V gene: TRBV20-1
clone size: many
J gene: TRBJ1-2
CDR3 DNA: TGCAGTGTAACGGTGTCCCTTCTGGCGGGCGGCTACACCTTC
CDR3 protein: CSVTVSLLAGGYTF

D gene: .
V gene: TRBV5-6
clone size: few
J gene: TRBJ1-6
CDR3 DNA: TGTGCCAGCAGCCCCGATGCAGGTTTGGATTCACCCCTCCACTTT
CDR3 protein: CASSPDAGLDSPLHF

D gene: .
V gene: TRBV5-4
clone size: many
J gene: TRBJ1-3
CDR3 DNA: TGTGCCAGCAGCTTGGGATCGGACAGACTGGGAAACACCATATATTTT
CDR3 protein: CASSLGSDRLGNTIYF

D gene: TRBD1
V gene: TRBV18
clone size: few
J gene: TRBJ2-1
CDR3 DNA: TGTGCCAGCTCACCCAAGATTGGGACAGGCCTAGATGAGCAGTTCTTC
CDR3 protein: CASSPKIGTGLDEQFF

D gene: TRBD2
V gene: TRBV28
clone size: many
J gene: TRBJ2-7
CDR3 DNA: TGTGCCAGCAGGCCTACTAGCGGGGCCTCCTACGAGCAGTACTTC
CDR3 protein: CASRPTSGASYEQYF